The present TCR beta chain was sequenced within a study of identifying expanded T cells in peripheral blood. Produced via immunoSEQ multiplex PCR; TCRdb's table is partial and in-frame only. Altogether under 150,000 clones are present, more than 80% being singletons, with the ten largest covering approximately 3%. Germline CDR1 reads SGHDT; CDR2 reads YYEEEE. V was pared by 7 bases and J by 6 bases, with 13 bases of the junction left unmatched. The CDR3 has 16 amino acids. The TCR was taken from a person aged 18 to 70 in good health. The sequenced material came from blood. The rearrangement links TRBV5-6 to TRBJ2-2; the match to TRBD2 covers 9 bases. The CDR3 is CASGRRAGGKPGELFF. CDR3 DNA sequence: TGTGCCAGCGGACGCCGAGCGGGGGGTAAACCCGGGGAGCTGTTTTTT.